The 3 T cell receptor beta chains in this list originate from one sample, sequenced in a study of tumor and adjacent non-tumor tissue in lung cancer. Three rounds of nested PCR, following a modified ARM-PCR protocol, produced the TCRbeta library. TCRdb itself ran the multiplex PCR reads through MiXCR, one entry per CDR3 protein. Seen here are roughly 140,000 distinct CDR3 sequences, about 71% observed once, and the top ten hold approximately 18%. The template was RNA from unsorted bulk tissue. Sequencing was done on a sample of lung tumor tissue. The receptors shown here come from a man in his fifties or sixties with small cell lung cancer.

About this clonotype itself: One end of the junction fails to match germline, which may point to a read error. The chain combines TRBV20-1 with TRBJ2-3; maybe TRBD2 (7 bases). The CDR3 runs 13 residues. Per germline, CDR1 DFQATT and CDR2 SNEGSKA (reference sequence). The CDR3 here is CGAPVGGADTQYF. The CDR3 bases are TGCGGTGCCCCCGTAGGGGGGGCAGATACGCAGTATTTT.

The chain joins TRBV20-1 to TRBJ2-3; the D is unclear. This CDR3 comprises 12 residues. CDR1 DFQATT and CDR2 SNEGSKA come from the germline V gene (reference sequence). The CDR3 bases are TGCACTGTTAACATTCTAGGGGATACGCAGTATTTT. Its protein is CTVNILGDTQYF.

About this clonotype: At one end the junction does not follow the germline gene, possibly because of a read error. The chain couples TRBV20-1 to TRBJ2-3; D remains unclear. This CDR3 spans 16 amino acids. Germline CDR1 DFQATT, CDR2 SNEGSKA (reference sequence). CDR3: CRARDWSSTTGDTRYF. The CDR3 DNA follows: TGCAGGGCTAGAGATTGGAGTAGCACAACCGGAGATACGCGGTATTTT.